Listed here is a single T cell receptor beta chain. Its antigen is unknown. Per-nucleotide qualities are absent, and no much larger clonotype sits a single base away. This record comes from a study of T cell responses to AZD1222 COVID-19 vaccine (TCRdb year 2021). Regarding the research as a whole: A total of over 230 trial participants underwent TCR sequencing, of whom about 200 had received two doses of AZD1222 and some 25 had received two doses of the MenACWY control vaccine. Trial participants were enrolled into age subgroups of 18-55, 56-69 and 70-plus years, which contained 148, 28 and 57 TCR-sequenced participants, respectively. The full study reports these points: The 56-69-year group was small, and its depth increase did not reach significance, likely because of low power. After two AZD1222 doses, both the breadth and the depth of spike-specific TCRs were significantly higher than at day 0 and than in MenACWY recipients. Conclusions about previously exposed vaccinees were limited because only six AZD1222 recipients were SARS-CoV-2 seropositive at baseline. No day 14 peak-response samples were available, so repertoires were characterized only after the peak T cell response. CD4 TCRs associated with the vaccine covered the entire spike protein, and the dominant responses were in regions 160-218 and 743-854. Nearly half of unique spike-specific TCRs reportedly recognized epitopes outside regions mutated in the B.1.351 and B.1.1.7 variants. Participants were mostly white British, with more females than males. The authors suggested clonal diversity may have been underestimated.

The CDR3 regions of human TCRbeta chains were analyzed by immunosequencing. As for the original processing: Repertoire TCRs were checked for matches against a reference library of SARS-CoV-2-specific TCRs that had been generated using the MIRA antigen-specificity platform. Breadth was defined as the fraction of unique TCRs that were SARS-CoV-2-associated, and depth was defined as the fraction of total T cells that were SARS-CoV-2-associated. Using the MIRA data, each spike-specific TCR was assigned both to the spike region to which the TCR was reactive and to a CD4 or CD8 class. Log10-transformed breadth and depth values were compared by one-way ANOVA with Sidak's multiple comparisons tests. TCRdb obtained this table from immuneACCESS and retained in-frame rearrangements with V and J assigned. These tables miss some clones; where compared with another copy, unresolved V genes account for less than half of the shortfall, and the remainder is unexplained. V, J and clone size reflect that table, while D and trimming were determined from the DNA. The sample has approximately 140,000 clones on record, roughly nine tenths of them singletons. The ten largest account for 3.8% of the sample.

The sample's time point label is to be understood as: about 28 days (+/-7) after the second vaccine dose. AZD1222 recipients with second doses at about 4 weeks or about 12 weeks were pooled, because spike-specific TCR depth and breadth did not differ between schedules. Vaccinee samples came from UK trials COV001 and COV002, including a single-blind randomized controlled phase 2/3 trial of AZD1222 (ChAdOx1 nCoV-19) in healthy adults. For TCRbeta chain sequencing, PBMC samples from trial participants were taken at day 0 and at day 28 after the second dose. There are 13 amino acids in the CDR3, from cysteine to phenylalanine inclusive. Solely the CDR3 DNA is kept, with 39 bases framed from the first base. The V end loses 5 bases and the J end loses 10 bases, and a stretch of 12 bases separates them. The germline V gene encodes CDR1 SEHNR and CDR2 FQNEAQ (reference sequence).

Here the chain combines TRBV7-9 and TRBJ1-6; no D gene can be assigned with confidence. The source of this sequence is an adult who received the AZD1222 COVID-19 vaccine. The sample consisted of peripheral blood, taken 28 days after the second AZD1222 dose. The CDR3 has the sequence CASSLMAESPLHF. The DNA sequence follows: TGTGCCAGCAGCCTCATGGCGGAGTCACCCCTCCACTTT.